This T cell receptor beta chain comes out of a study of read filtering for tumor transcriptome and immune sequencing. Study at large: Transcriptome libraries were built from DNase-treated RNA.

Study-wide results and limits: Sorted CD138-negative bone marrow cells were not purified T cells. Even smaller IR-seq throughput identified most shared clonotypes. IR-seq and RNA-seq agreed better without single-read clonotypes.

Molecular barcoded adaptors covering alpha/delta and beta/gamma chains were used on roughly 400 ng RNA. TCRdb independently ran MiXCR on the reads; one entry per CDR3 protein. The sample lists about 46,000 distinct CDR3 sequences; about 20% were seen once. This CDR3 region has 16 residues. V was cut by 0 bases and J by 2 bases, with 14 bases left in between. From germline, CDR1 is SGHNT and CDR2 YYREEE (reference sequence). By frequency in the sample, this clonotype is medium-sized. Its antigen is not known. The J gene is TRBJ1-1, the V gene TRBV5-4; a weak D match, TRBD1 (6 bases). The material sequenced was a population of CD138-negative cells sorted from bone marrow. The clonotype comes from a donor at least 40 years old with multiple myeloma. The CDR3, as DNA: TGTGCCAGCAGCTTGGCGGGCAGGGGAAGTAACACTGAAGCTTTCTTT. This translates into CASSLAGRGSNTEAFF.